This T cell receptor beta chain was identified in a study of siplizumab effects on memory and regulatory T cells (dated by TCRdb to the late 2010s). With regard to the full study: The study looked at the effect of siplizumab, an anti-CD2 antibody, on alloreactive T-cell subsets in allogeneic mixed lymphocyte reactions made from human PBMCs. Overall study results and their limits: For roughly 75-96% of proliferating CD4+ or CD8+ clones, no naive or memory phenotype could be assigned. Siplizumab significantly reduced the cumulative frequency of alloreactive sequences traceable to unstimulated CD4+ memory T cells. Greater diversity appeared to be present in unstimulated naive T cells than in memory T cells, and a substantial contribution to the alloresponse seemed to be made by naive cells. Because sequences at frequencies below about 10^-5 were poorly captured, only a minor fraction of alloreactive clones could be mapped back to unstimulated subsets. Among mappable alloreactive CD4+ clones, an average Treg-derived fraction of roughly 69% was observed with siplizumab, compared with less than 35% in control reactions. Whether proliferating Tregs from siplizumab cultures were suppressive was not functionally confirmed.

The library relied on the immunoSEQ multiplex PCR assay. Roughly 10^5 TCR templates per sample were assayed on the deep sequencing platform. Genomic DNA extracted from sorted T cells was used for TCRbeta CDR3 sequencing. Per the source publication's procedure: The R programming language was used for the clonal analysis of the TCRbeta CDR3 data. Alloreactive CD4+ and CD8+ clones were identified by comparing unstimulated samples to CFSE-low samples taken after the reaction. Alloreactive CD4+ clones were assigned to regulatory or non-regulatory origin by matching sequences to sorted unstimulated Treg and non-Treg repertoires. This immuneACCESS table, as held by TCRdb, lists in-frame sequences with V and J called but not all clones. Of the missing ones, under half trace to an unresolved V gene in checked studies; the others have no known cause. Clone size and V and J calls were adopted from that table, with D and trimming inferred from the DNA. This sample lists around 100,000 clones; around 93% were detected once. The top ten clonotypes cover roughly 1.3% of the sample.

This clone was recorded a few times. What this receptor recognizes is not known. Base-call qualities are not available, and no considerably larger clone is one nucleotide away. Sorted unstimulated T cells and proliferating T cells recovered from mixed lymphocyte reactions underwent TCRbeta CDR3 sequencing. Fresh whole blood from roughly ten HLA-typed healthy donors was used to isolate PBMCs. Unstimulated CD4+ non-regulatory T cells were FACS-sorted to map the origin of alloreactive clones. Cut back by 5 bases and 1 base, the V and J ends lie 18 bases apart. The CDR3 starts with the cysteine, ends with the phenylalanine, and has 16 residues. Here the CDR3 DNA is all that survives: 48 bases in frame from base 1. The germline V gene provides CDR1 SGHAT and CDR2 FQNNGV.

The V and J segments used are TRBV11-2 and TRBJ2-7, with TRBD2 tentatively as D gene (5 bases match). Material: non-Treg CD4+ T cells sorted from blood. Sample cell subset or site, as interpreted from the label and publication: FACS-sorted unstimulated CD4+ non-regulatory T cells. This receptor was identified in a human donor in good health. The bases read TGTGCCAGCAGCAATCCTAGTGGGAGACTTTCCTACGAGCAGTACTTC. This sequence encodes CASSNPSGRLSYEQYF.